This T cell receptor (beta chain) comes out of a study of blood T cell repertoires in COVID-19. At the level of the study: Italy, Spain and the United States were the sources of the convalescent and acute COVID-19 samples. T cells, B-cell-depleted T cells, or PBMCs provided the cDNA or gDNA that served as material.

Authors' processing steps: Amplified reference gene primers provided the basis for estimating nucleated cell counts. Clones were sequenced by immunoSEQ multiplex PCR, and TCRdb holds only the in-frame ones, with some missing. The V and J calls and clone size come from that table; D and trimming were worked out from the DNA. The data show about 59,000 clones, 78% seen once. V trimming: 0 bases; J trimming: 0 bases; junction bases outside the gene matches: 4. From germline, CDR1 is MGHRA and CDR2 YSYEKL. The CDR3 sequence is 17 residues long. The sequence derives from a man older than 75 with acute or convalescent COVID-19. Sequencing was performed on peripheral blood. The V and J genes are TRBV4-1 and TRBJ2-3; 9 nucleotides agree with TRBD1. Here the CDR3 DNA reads TGCGCCAGCAGCCAAGATCTGGGGACAGGGAGCACAGATACGCAGTATTTT. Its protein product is CASSQDLGTGSTDTQYF.